What follows are 12 T cell receptor beta chains derived from one specimen sequenced in a study of T cell changes during pregnancy in multiple sclerosis. TCRdb's copy holds only in-frame clones and misses some; the assay was immunoSEQ multiplex PCR. The sample contains about 60,000 clones, 93% of which appear only once. The sample consisted of peripheral blood, taken after pregnancy. The receptor set was obtained from a female donor with multiple sclerosis, enrolled in a pregnancy study.

The chain recombines TRBV7-2 with TRBJ2-1, with 9 bases lining up with TRBD2. The ends lost 5 bases at V and 13 bases at J; junction bases unmatched: 15. CDR1 is SGHTA and CDR2 is FQGNSA in the germline V gene. The CDR3 covers 15 residues. CDR3 loop: CASSVGVPSGIYQFF. The CDR3 DNA sequence: TGTGCCAGCAGCGTTGGGGTCCCTAGCGGGATCTACCAGTTCTTC.

This clone has only one observation. The rearrangement joins TRBV28 to TRBJ1-1; possible D gene TRBD1, 6 bases. Germline assignment: CDR1 MDHEN and CDR2 SYDVKM. The CDR3 covers 14 residues. Trimming left V 6 bases short and J 6 bases short, with 17 bases between. CDR3 amino acids: CASRPIQRGSEAFF. CDR3 sequence (DNA): TGTGCCAGCAGGCCGATCCAAAGGGGGTCTGAAGCTTTCTTT.

The V and J genes are TRBV4-2 and TRBJ1-1; D gene uncertain. The germline V and J ends were trimmed by 3 bases and 1 base, with 9 bases remaining between them. The CDR3 contains 14 residues. Germline V gene sequence: CDR1 LGHNA, CDR2 YNFKEQ. The DNA of the CDR3 is TGTGCCAGCAGCCACGGACGGGGGAACACTGAAGCTTTCTTT. Translated, it gives CASSHGRGNTEAFF.

In this sample, this clone turned up once. The chain is built from TRBV6-5 and TRBJ2-7; TRBD2 matches at 7 bases. Losses at the gene ends were 1 base for V and 7 bases for J; bases not matched to a gene: 10. CDR1 MNHEY and CDR2 SVGAGI come from the germline V gene. The CDR3 spans 15 residues. CDR3 nucleotides: TGTGCCAGCAGTTACTTAGCGACTAGCTCGGGTGAGCAGTACTTC. It yields the protein CASSYLATSSGEQYF.

The CDR3 nucleotides are TGTGCCAGCAGCACCATACGGGGGACTAGCACAGATACGCAGTATTTT. This translates into CASSTIRGTSTDTQYF. The V gene is TRBV28, the J gene TRBJ2-3; D possibly corresponds to TRBD2 (6 bases). CDR1 is MDHEN, CDR2 SYDVKM, per germline. The CDR3 has 16 residues. Trimming removed 6 bases at V and 0 bases at J, with 16 bases between.

V is TRBV14 and J is TRBJ2-5; TRBD1 agrees at 8 bases. J was trimmed by 5 bases and V by 0 bases; bases with no gene match: 5. CDR3 length: 15 amino acids. CDR1 and CDR2 from the germline V gene are SGHDN and FVKESK. CDR3 protein: CASSQDGRGRETQYF. CDR3 in DNA: TGTGCCAGCAGCCAAGATGGCAGGGGGCGGGAGACCCAGTACTTC.

The rearrangement uses TRBV19 and TRBJ2-1; 9 positions agree with TRBD1. This CDR3 region has 16 residues. Germline CDR1 is LNHDA and CDR2 is SQIVND (reference sequence). V lost 6 bases and J lost 7; bases outside the gene matches: 13. CDR3 DNA sequence: TGTGCCAGTAGCCTGAGGAGGGGACAGGGATCGAATGAGCAGTTCTTC. It yields the protein CASSLRRGQGSNEQFF.

V gene TRBV28 combines with J gene TRBJ1-4; a possible D gene is TRBD1 (5 bases). CDR1 is MDHEN, CDR2 SYDVKM, per germline. The V gene lost 9 bases and the J gene lost 5 bases, with 13 bases spanning the gap. The CDR3 contains 13 residues. This CDR3 reads CASIRGRNEKLFF. The CDR3 DNA is TGTGCCAGTATTCGGGGGAGGAATGAAAAACTGTTTTTT.

The chain has TRBV18 and TRBJ2-3; 11 bases line up with TRBD2. This CDR3 spans 15 amino acids. CDR1 and CDR2 from the germline V gene are KGHSH and LQKENI. V lost 5 bases, J lost 1 base, and 2 bases stayed unmatched. CDR3 sequence (DNA): TGTGCCAGCTCAGCGGGACTAGCGGGCACAGATACGCAGTATTTT. Amino acid sequence: CASSAGLAGTDTQYF.

This clone appeared a single time. In nucleotides, the CDR3 is TGTGCCAGCAGCTTGGTTGCAGGGGCTCATGGCTACACCTTC. It translates to CASSLVAGAHGYTF. The rearrangement joins TRBV5-4 to TRBJ1-2; D possibly corresponds to TRBD1 (6 bases). The CDR3 length is 14 residues. The V end lost 0 bases, the J end lost 6 bases, and 12 bases lay between the germline ends. The V gene's germline CDR1 is SGHNT and CDR2 YYREEE (reference sequence). The variable domain in full, with the rest retrieved from reference TRBV5-4 and TRBJ1-2, is ETGVTQSPTHLIKTRGQQVTLRCSSQSGHNTVSWYQQALGQGPQFIFQYYREEENGRGNFPPRFSGLQFPNYSSELNVNALELDDSALYLCASSLVAGAHGYTFGSGTRLTVV.

J is TRBJ2-3 and V is TRBV7-3; the match to TRBD2 covers 11 bases. The CDR3 covers 15 residues. CDR1 and CDR2 (germline): SGHTA, FQGTGA. J gave up 1 base and V 5 bases, and 2 bases lay outside the gene matches. The CDR3 reads CASSQGLAGTDTQYF. CDR3 nucleotides: TGTGCCAGCAGCCAGGGACTAGCGGGCACAGATACGCAGTATTTT.

This rearrangement joins TRBV5-1 to TRBJ2-5; 11 bases align to TRBD2. The germline gives CDR1 SGHRS, CDR2 YFSETQ. The J segment lost 0 bases and the V segment lost 2 bases, leaving 3 bases of the junction unmatched. The CDR3 loop spans 16 amino acids. CDR3 DNA sequence: TGCGCCAGCAGCTTAGGACTAGCGGGCAACCAAGAGACCCAGTACTTC. Its protein is CASSLGLAGNQETQYF.